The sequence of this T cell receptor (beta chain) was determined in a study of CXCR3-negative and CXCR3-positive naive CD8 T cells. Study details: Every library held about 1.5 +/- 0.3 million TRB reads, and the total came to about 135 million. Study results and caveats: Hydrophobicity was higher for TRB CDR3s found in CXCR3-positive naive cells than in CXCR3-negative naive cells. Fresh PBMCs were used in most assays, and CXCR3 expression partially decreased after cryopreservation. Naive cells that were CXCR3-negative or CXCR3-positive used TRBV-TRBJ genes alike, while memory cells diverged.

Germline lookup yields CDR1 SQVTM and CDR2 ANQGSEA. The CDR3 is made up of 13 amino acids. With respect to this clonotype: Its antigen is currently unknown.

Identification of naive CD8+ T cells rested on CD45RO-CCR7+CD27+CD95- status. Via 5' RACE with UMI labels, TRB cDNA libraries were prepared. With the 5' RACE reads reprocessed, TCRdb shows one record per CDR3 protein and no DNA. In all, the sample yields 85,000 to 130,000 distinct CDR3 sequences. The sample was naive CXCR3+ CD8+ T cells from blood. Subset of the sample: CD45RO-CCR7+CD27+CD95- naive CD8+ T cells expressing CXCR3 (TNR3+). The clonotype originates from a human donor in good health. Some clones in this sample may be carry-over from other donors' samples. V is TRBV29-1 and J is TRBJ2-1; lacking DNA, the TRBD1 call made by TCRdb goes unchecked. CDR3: CISGPGAFNEQFF.